One sample yielded the 16 T cell receptor beta chains listed below, sequenced in a study of control samples from healthy donors and cancer patients. Profiled with immunoSEQ multiplex PCR; TCRdb holds only in-frame clones, not every one. This sample has under 150,000 clones, with about 90% found just once. Sequencing used PBMCs. All receptors come from a man aged 45-65 years with head and neck cancer.

This clone showed up just once. The rearrangement links TRBV12-3 or TRBV12-4 to TRBJ1-1; D ambiguous. This CDR3 comprises 13 residues. V dropped 1 base and J dropped 6 bases, with 9 bases sitting between them. CDR3 DNA: TGTGCCAGCAGTTTAGAGAGGGCCTCTGAAGCTTTCTTT. The encoded protein is CASSLERASEAFF.

This chain joins TRBV7-9 and TRBJ2-1, with TRBD1 matching 9 bases. Germline loops: CDR1 SEHNR, CDR2 FQNEAQ (reference sequence). The CDR3 is 14 amino acids. With V trimmed by 3 bases and J by 7 bases, 4 bases remained unmatched. CDR3 nucleotides: TGTGCCAGCAGCTTGGGACAGGGATTAAATGAGCAGTTCTTC. As protein: CASSLGQGLNEQFF. The full variable domain, rest sourced from reference TRBV7-9 and TRBJ2-1, is DTGVSQNPRHKITKRGQNVTFRCDPISEHNRLYWYRQTLGQGPEFLTYFQNEAQLEKSRLLSDRFSAERPKGSFSTLEIQRTEQGDSAMYLCASSLGQGLNEQFFGPGTRLTVL.

The chain has TRBV7-3 and TRBJ2-1; 12 nucleotides line up with TRBD2. Germline V gives CDR1 SGHTA, CDR2 FQGTGA. CDR3 length: 15 residues. V trimming: 5 bases; J trimming: 4 bases; junction bases outside the gene matches: 3. Written as DNA, the CDR3 is TGTGCCAGCAGCCCCGGGACTAGCGGGTACAATGAGCAGTTCTTC. Its protein is CASSPGTSGYNEQFF.

This clone occurred once. V and J are TRBV5-1 and TRBJ1-3, with unresolved D. The CDR3 sequence is 13 residues long. The V gene lost 2 bases and the J gene lost 3 bases, with 6 bases spanning the gap. Germline V lookup: CDR1 SGHRS, CDR2 YFSETQ. The CDR3 reads CASSFGIGNTIYF. In DNA, the CDR3 is TGCGCCAGCAGCTTCGGAATTGGAAACACCATATATTTT.

This sequence joins TRBV2 and TRBJ1-1, with TRBD1 matching 7 bases. This CDR3 is built from 13 residues. With V trimmed by 7 bases and J by 4 bases, 6 bases remained unmatched. Germline CDR1 reads SNHLY; CDR2 reads FYNNEI. The CDR3 DNA follows: TGTGCCAGCAATACAGGGGCGGGCACTGAAGCTTTCTTT. Its translation is CASNTGAGTEAFF.

The chain has TRBV19 and TRBJ2-7; tentative D call: TRBD1 (5 bases). The V gene lost 6 bases and the J gene lost 3 bases, with 12 bases spanning the gap. The length of the CDR3 is 13 residues. CDR1 is LNHDA, CDR2 SQIVND, per germline (reference sequence). The CDR3 DNA reads as TGTGCCAGTAGCCTCTATCAGGGCTACGAGCAGTACTTC. Translation gives CASSLYQGYEQYF.

This CDR3 reads CASSLRIRDGREQFF. The CDR3 region has the DNA TGCGCCAGCAGCTTGCGGATTCGGGATGGAAGGGAGCAGTTCTTC. The gene calls are TRBV5-1 and TRBJ2-1; D might be TRBD2 (5 bases). This CDR3 has 15 amino acids. V was shortened by 1 base and J by 10 bases, with 18 bases between the two germline ends. Germline V CDR1 and CDR2: SGHRS, YFSETQ.

In this sample, this clone turned up a few times. J is TRBJ2-7 and V is TRBV11-2, with 15 bases that match TRBD2. Germline CDR1 SGHAT, CDR2 FQNNGV. After removal of 6 bases from V and 4 bases from J, the junction contained 4 bases not matched to a gene. This CDR3 has 15 amino acids. The CDR3 loop reads CASREGTSGGYEQYF. The CDR3, as DNA: TGTGCCAGCAGAGAGGGGACTAGCGGGGGGTACGAGCAGTACTTC.

The V and J genes are TRBV24-1 and TRBJ1-4; 7 bases align to TRBD1. The CDR3 totals 15 residues. Germline V gives CDR1 KGHDR, CDR2 SFDVKD. Unmatched junction bases numbered 4, after V lost 4 bases and J lost 3 bases. The CDR3 here is CATSETGTANEKLFF. DNA for the CDR3: TGTGCCACCAGTGAAACCGGGACAGCTAATGAAAAACTGTTTTTT.

J is TRBJ2-5 and V is TRBV3-1 (or the pseudogene TRBV3-2); D possibly corresponds to TRBD2 (6 bases). This CDR3 spans 15 amino acids. In germline, CDR1 is LGHDT, CDR2 YNNKEL (reference sequence). The germline V and J ends were trimmed by 5 bases and 5 bases, with 18 bases remaining between them. The CDR3 reads CASSKTSPTWETQYF. The CDR3, as DNA: TGTGCCAGCAGCAAAACTAGCCCTACTTGGGAGACCCAGTACTTC.

The CDR3 protein is CASSQDPPVLDNEQFF. The CDR3 DNA reads as TGCGCCAGCAGCCAAGATCCCCCAGTCCTGGACAATGAGCAGTTCTTC. V is TRBV4-1 and J is TRBJ2-1; no clear D gene. This CDR3 contains 16 residues. Trimming left V 0 bases short and J 5 bases short, with 14 bases between. The V gene's germline CDR1 is MGHRA and CDR2 YSYEKL.

The rearrangement uses TRBV6-5 and TRBJ1-1; no reliable D call. CDR1 is MNHEY and CDR2 is SVGAGI in the germline V gene. V lost 3 bases and J lost 1, with 6 bases in between. The CDR3 totals 13 residues. The CDR3 DNA follows: TGTGCCAGCAGTTATGGTGGGAACACTGAAGCTTTCTTT. It encodes CASSYGGNTEAFF.

The chain recombines TRBV24-1 with TRBJ2-2, with a possible D match to TRBD2 (6 bases). CDR1 and CDR2 (germline): KGHDR, SFDVKD. The CDR3 extends over 14 amino acids. V was clipped by 2 bases and J by 7 bases, with 10 bases between them. CDR3 sequence (DNA): TGTGCCACCAGTGATTGGGGGAGGAACGGGGAGCTGTTTTTT. Protein sequence: CATSDWGRNGELFF.

This clone occurred once. The chain joins TRBV19 to TRBJ1-4; 8 nucleotides line up with TRBD1. Trimming cost V 6 bases and J 7 bases; bases outside gene matches: 10. This CDR3 has 15 amino acids. Germline V gene sequence: CDR1 LNHDA, CDR2 SQIVND (reference sequence). The CDR3 DNA sequence: TGTGCCAGTAGAGATAGACAGGGGACGGTTGAAAAACTGTTTTTT. As protein: CASRDRQGTVEKLFF.

This clone was seen only a few times. This chain connects TRBV7-8 to TRBJ2-3; 9 positions match TRBD2. Per germline, CDR1 SGHVS and CDR2 FQNEAQ. V lost 6 bases to trimming and J lost 3 bases; unmatched junction nucleotides: 25. The CDR3 length is 21 residues. CDR3 in DNA: TGTGCCAGCAGGGTAGATTGGGCCCCGCTAGCGGGGCGTCTTCAGACAGATACGCAGTATTTT. This encodes CASRVDWAPLAGRLQTDTQYF.

The chain is built from TRBV3-1 (or the pseudogene TRBV3-2) and TRBJ2-7; D call uncertain. Germline-derived CDR1 and CDR2 are LGHDT and YNNKEL (reference sequence). CDR3 length equals 15 residues. Trimming pared 6 bases from V and 7 bases from J, leaving 22 bases between. CDR3 sequence reads: CASRPTRTSLREQYF. The CDR3 DNA reads TGTGCCAGCAGACCCACCAGGACGAGTCTTCGGGAGCAGTACTTC.